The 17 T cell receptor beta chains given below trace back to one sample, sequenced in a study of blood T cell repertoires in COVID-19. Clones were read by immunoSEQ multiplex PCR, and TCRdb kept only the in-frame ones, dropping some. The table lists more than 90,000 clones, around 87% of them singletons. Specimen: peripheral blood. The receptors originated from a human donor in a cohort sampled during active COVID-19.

Here the CDR3 DNA reads TGTGCCAGCAGCCACGGGGGATTCCAGCCCCAGCATTTT. The encoded protein is CASSHGGFQPQHF. This rearrangement joins TRBV12-3 or TRBV12-4 to TRBJ1-5, with a possible D match to TRBD1 (5 bases). The ends were cut back, 6 bases at V and 7 bases at J, with 13 bases in the middle. There are 13 residues in the CDR3.

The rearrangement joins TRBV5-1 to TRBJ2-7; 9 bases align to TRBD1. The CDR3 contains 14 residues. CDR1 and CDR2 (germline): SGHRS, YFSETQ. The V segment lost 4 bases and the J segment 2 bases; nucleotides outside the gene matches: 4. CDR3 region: CASSPGDRAYEQYF. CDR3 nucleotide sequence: TGCGCCAGCAGCCCGGGGGACAGGGCCTACGAGCAGTACTTC.

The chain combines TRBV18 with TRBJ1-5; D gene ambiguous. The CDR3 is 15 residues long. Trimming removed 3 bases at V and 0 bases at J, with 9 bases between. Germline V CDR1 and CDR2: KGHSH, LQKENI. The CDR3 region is CASSPRYSSNQPQHF. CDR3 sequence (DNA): TGTGCCAGCTCACCCCGATACAGTAGCAATCAGCCCCAGCATTTT.

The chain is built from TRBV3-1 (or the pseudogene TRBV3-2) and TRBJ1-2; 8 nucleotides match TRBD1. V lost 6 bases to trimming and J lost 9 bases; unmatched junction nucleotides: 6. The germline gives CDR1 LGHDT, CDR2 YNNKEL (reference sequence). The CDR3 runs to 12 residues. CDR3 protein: CASRGTGESYTF. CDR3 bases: TGTGCCAGCAGAGGGACAGGTGAGAGCTACACCTTC.

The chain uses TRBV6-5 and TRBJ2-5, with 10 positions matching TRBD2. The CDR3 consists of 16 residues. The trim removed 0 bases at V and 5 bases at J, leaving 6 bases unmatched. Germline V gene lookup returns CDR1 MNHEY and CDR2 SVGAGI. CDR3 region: CASSYSDSGGWETQYF. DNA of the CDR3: TGTGCCAGCAGTTACTCGGATAGCGGGGGGTGGGAGACCCAGTACTTC.

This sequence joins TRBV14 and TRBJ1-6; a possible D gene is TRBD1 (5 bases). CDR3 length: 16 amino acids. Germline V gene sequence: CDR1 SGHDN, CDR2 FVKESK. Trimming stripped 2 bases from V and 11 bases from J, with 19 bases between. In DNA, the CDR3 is TGTGCCAGCAGCCAAACTGGGCGTCTCACAGGTGCACCCCTCCACTTT. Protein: CASSQTGRLTGAPLHF. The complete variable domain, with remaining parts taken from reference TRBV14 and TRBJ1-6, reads EAGVTQFPSHSVIEKGQTVTLRCDPISGHDNLYWYRRVMGKEIKFLLHFVKESKQDESGMPNNRFLAERTGGTYSTLKVQPAELEDSGVYFCASSQTGRLTGAPLHFGNGTRLTVT.

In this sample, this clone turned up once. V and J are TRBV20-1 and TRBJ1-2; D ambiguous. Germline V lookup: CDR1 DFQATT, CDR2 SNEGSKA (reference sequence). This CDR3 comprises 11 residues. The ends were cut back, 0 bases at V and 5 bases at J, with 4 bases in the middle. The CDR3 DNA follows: TGCAGTGCTAGAGAGACATATGGCTACACCTTC. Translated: CSARETYGYTF.

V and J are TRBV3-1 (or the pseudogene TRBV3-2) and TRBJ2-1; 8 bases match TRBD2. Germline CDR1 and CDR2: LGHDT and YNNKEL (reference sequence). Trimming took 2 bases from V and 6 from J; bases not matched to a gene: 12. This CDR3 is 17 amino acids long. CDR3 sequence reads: CASSQPSLGGAPNEQFF. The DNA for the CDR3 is TGTGCCAGCAGCCAACCCTCCCTCGGGGGGGCTCCCAATGAGCAGTTCTTC.

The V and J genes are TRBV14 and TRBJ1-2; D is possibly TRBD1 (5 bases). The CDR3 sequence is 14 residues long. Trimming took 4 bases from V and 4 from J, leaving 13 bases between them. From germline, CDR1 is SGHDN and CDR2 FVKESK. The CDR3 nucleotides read TGTGCCAGCAGCCGAGTCGACAGACCCTATGGCTACACCTTC. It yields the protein CASSRVDRPYGYTF.

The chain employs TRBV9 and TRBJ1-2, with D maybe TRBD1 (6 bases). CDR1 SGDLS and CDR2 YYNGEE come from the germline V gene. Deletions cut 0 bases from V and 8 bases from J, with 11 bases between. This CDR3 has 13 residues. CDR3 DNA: TGTGCCAGCAGCGTAGGGGGCACAGGGGGCTACACCTTC. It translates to CASSVGGTGGYTF.

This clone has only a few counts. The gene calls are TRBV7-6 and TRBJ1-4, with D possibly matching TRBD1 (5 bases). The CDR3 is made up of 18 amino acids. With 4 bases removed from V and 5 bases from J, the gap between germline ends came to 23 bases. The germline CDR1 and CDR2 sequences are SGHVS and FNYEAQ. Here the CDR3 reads CASSSGTVTGGLNEKLFF. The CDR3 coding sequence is TGTGCCAGCAGCTCGGGAACGGTGACGGGGGGACTGAATGAAAAACTGTTTTTT. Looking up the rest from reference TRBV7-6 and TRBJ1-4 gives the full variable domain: GAGVSQSPRYKVTKRGQDVALRCDPISGHVSLYWYRQALGQGPEFLTYFNYEAQQDKSGLPNDRFSAERPEGSISTLTIQRTEQRDSAMYRCASSSGTVTGGLNEKLFFGSGTQLSVL.

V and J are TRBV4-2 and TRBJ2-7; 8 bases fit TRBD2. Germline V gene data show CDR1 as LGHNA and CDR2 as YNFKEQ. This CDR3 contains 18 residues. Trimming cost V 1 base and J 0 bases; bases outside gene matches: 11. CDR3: CASSQGGGLAPSSYEQYF. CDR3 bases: TGTGCCAGCAGCCAAGGCGGGGGGCTAGCGCCGAGCTCCTACGAGCAGTACTTC.

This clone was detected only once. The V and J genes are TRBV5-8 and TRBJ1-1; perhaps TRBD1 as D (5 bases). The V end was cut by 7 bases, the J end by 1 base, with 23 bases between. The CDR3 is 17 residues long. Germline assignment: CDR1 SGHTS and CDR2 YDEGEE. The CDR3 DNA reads TGTGCCAGCGGAGCTTGGGGTCTGGGGGAGGGGAACACTGAAGCTTTCTTT. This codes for CASGAWGLGEGNTEAFF.

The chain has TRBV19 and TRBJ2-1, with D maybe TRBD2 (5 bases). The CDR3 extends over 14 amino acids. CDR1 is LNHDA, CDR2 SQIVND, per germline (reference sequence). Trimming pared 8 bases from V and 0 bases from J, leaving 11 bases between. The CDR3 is CASSRADSYNEQFF. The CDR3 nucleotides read TGTGCCAGTTCCAGAGCGGACTCCTACAATGAGCAGTTCTTC.

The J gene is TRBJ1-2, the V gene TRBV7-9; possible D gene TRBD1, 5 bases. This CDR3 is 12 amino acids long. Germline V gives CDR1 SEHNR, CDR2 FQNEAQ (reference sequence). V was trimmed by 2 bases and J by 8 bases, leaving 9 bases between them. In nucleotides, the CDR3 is TGTGCCAGCAGCTTATGGCAGGGAGGCTACACCTTC. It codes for CASSLWQGGYTF. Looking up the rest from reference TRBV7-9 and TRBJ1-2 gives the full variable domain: DTGVSQNPRHKITKRGQNVTFRCDPISEHNRLYWYRQTLGQGPEFLTYFQNEAQLEKSRLLSDRFSAERPKGSFSTLEIQRTEQGDSAMYLCASSLWQGGYTFGSGTRLTVV.

The CDR3 protein is CASSAPGGGHEQYF. The CDR3 nucleotides are TGTGCCAGCAGCGCCCCGGGAGGGGGCCACGAGCAGTACTTC. The genes are TRBV4-2 and TRBJ2-7; maybe TRBD2 (8 bases). The CDR3 contains 14 residues. CDR1 LGHNA and CDR2 YNFKEQ come from the germline V gene. Trimming left V 5 bases short and J 5 bases short, with 16 bases between.

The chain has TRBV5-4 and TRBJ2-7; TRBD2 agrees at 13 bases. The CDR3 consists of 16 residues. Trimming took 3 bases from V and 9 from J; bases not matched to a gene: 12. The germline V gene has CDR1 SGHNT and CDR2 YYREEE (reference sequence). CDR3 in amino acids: CASSSLTSGGTSGQYF. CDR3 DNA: TGTGCCAGCAGCTCCCTGACTAGCGGGGGGACGTCGGGGCAGTACTTC. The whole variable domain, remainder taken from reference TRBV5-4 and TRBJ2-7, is ETGVTQSPTHLIKTRGQQVTLRCSSQSGHNTVSWYQQALGQGPQFIFQYYREEENGRGNFPPRFSGLQFPNYSSELNVNALELDDSALYLCASSSLTSGGTSGQYFGPGTRLTVT.